This TCR beta chain was sequenced during a study of blood T cell repertoires in COVID-19. Study at large: PBMCs, B-cell-depleted T cells, or T cells were the source of the cDNA or gDNA that made up the material.

Seattle's cohort entered during active infection and was followed longitudinally. Germline CDR1 is MNHEY and CDR2 is SVGAGI. The CDR3 contains 15 residues. The V end was cut by 6 bases, the J end by 0 bases, with 15 bases between. Some clones are missing from TCRdb's copy, which holds only in-frame ones; the method was immunoSEQ multiplex PCR. This table holds 350,000 or so clones, about 92% found once. Sequenced: peripheral blood. The origin of this receptor is a woman in her sixties with COVID-19, enrolled during active disease. The chain links TRBV6-5 to TRBJ2-7; a possible D gene is TRBD2 (5 bases). CDR3 sequence reads: CASRGHGESSYEQYF. For the CDR3, the DNA is TGTGCCAGCAGGGGTCATGGGGAGAGCTCCTACGAGCAGTACTTC.